This TCR beta chain was identified during a study of neurological immune-mediated disorders. Regarding the study as a whole: Phylogenetic grouping assigned the repertoires of 18 of 34 multiple sclerosis patients to one related-CDR3 cluster, which constitutes a possible signature. Because no CDR3 amino acid sequences were shared across subjects by expanded clones, private repertoires were suggested in all groups.

V was clipped by 7 bases and J by 4 bases; unmatched bases: 11. CDR3 length equals 15 residues. CDR1 and CDR2 (germline): SGHRS, YFSETQ. The making of cDNA relied on 5'RACE with 10-nucleotide random UMIs. TCRdb ran MiXCR on the 5' RACE reads and lists one entry per CDR3 protein. Of 84,000 or so distinct CDR3 sequences in the sample, 4.3% were seen once. Time point: longitudinal time-point 3. This clonotype was detected ten times or more. What it binds is unknown. The receptor comes from a woman aged 60-75 years with multiple sclerosis. This chain links TRBV5-1 with TRBJ2-1, with TRBD2 matching 7 bases. The specimen sequenced was PBMCs. The CDR3 sequence: CASRILRGRYNEQFF. The CDR3 nucleotides read TGCGCCAGCCGCATTTTGCGGGGGAGATACAATGAGCAGTTCTTC.